A selection of T cell receptor beta chains follows, all from one sample in a study of early stage breast cancer tumors. TCRdb's table, derived via immunoSEQ multiplex PCR, lists solely in-frame clones and lacks some. The sample includes some 14,000 clones, roughly 84% seen only once; the top ten take less than 5%. The sequenced sample was normal breast tissue next to the tumor. The source is a person in their thirties with breast cancer. CDR3s include the opening cysteine and the closing phenylalanine or tryptophan. A D gene is named only where the DNA matches it firmly. The size entry is marked missing in some rows and otherwise reads once, few, many or a size class.

CDR3 length	D gene	V gene	J gene	clone size	CDR3 protein	CDR3 DNA
15	.	TRBV11-2	TRBJ1-1	.	CASSVTGIQGTEAFF	TGTGCCAGCAGCGTTACAGGGATCCAGGGCACTGAAGCTTTCTTT
15	TRBD1	TRBV27	TRBJ2-1	.	CASSSPGTGTNEQFF	TGTGCCAGCAGTTCACCCGGGACAGGGACGAATGAGCAGTTCTTC
15	.	TRBV19	TRBJ2-7	.	CASSMDRTGFGEQYF	TGTGCCAGTAGTATGGATCGGACTGGATTCGGGGAGCAGTACTTC
14	.	TRBV6-4	TRBJ2-1	.	CASSEGTASNEQFF	TGTGCCAGCAGTGAGGGGACTGCTTCAAATGAGCAGTTCTTC
14	.	TRBV18	TRBJ1-2	.	CASSPSARDYGYTF	TGTGCCAGCTCACCATCGGCCAGGGACTATGGCTACACCTTC
15	.	TRBV9	TRBJ2-7	.	CASSVEEGLSYEQYF	TGTGCCAGCAGCGTAGAGGAGGGACTGAGCTACGAGCAGTACTTC
16	TRBD1	TRBV19	TRBJ2-7	.	CASSIRGTGSSYEQYF	TGTGCCAGTAGTATCCGAGGGACAGGGAGTAGTTACGAGCAGTACTTC
16	.	TRBV27	TRBJ2-1	.	CASSPPFRTIFNEQFF	TGTGCCAGCAGTCCCCCCTTTCGGACCATCTTCAATGAGCAGTTCTTC
12	.	TRBV7-9	TRBJ1-1	.	CASSLVSGVPFF	TGTGCCAGCAGCTTAGTTTCAGGTGTTCCTTTCTTT
16	.	TRBV11-2	TRBJ2-1	.	CASSLGLGDPPREQFF	TGTGCCAGCAGCCTCGGTCTGGGGGACCCGCCACGTGAGCAGTTCTTC
16	.	TRBV6-5	TRBJ1-6	.	CASSYKGDISNSPLHF	TGTGCCAGCAGTTACAAGGGGGATATCAGTAATTCACCCCTCCACTTT
14	TRBD1	TRBV6-5	TRBJ2-7	.	CASSTSDRENEQYF	TGTGCCAGCAGTACCTCGGACAGGGAAAACGAGCAGTACTTC
15	.	TRBV6-6	TRBJ2-2	.	CASSYSREDTGELFF	TGTGCCAGCAGTTACTCGAGGGAAGACACCGGGGAGCTGTTTTTT
15	.	TRBV5-1	TRBJ2-1	.	CASSSMTVRGGEQFF	TGCGCCAGCAGTTCTATGACAGTTCGGGGCGGTGAGCAGTTCTTC
12	.	TRBV4-1	TRBJ2-1	.	CASSPTDVEQFF	TGCGCCAGCAGTCCTACCGATGTTGAGCAGTTCTTC
14	TRBD1	TRBV30	TRBJ2-1	.	CAFHRTGNFDEQFF	TGTGCCTTTCACCGGACAGGGAATTTTGATGAGCAGTTCTTC
13	TRBD2	TRBV29-1	TRBJ2-5	.	CSVGGGFEGTQYF	TGCAGCGTTGGCGGGGGGTTCGAAGGGACCCAGTACTTC
14	.	TRBV2	TRBJ2-7	.	CASKAGTASYEQYF	TGTGCCAGCAAAGCCGGGACGGCCTCCTACGAGCAGTACTTC
15	.	TRBV6-5	TRBJ2-1	.	CASSWTPGSYNEQFF	TGTGCCAGCAGCTGGACGCCTGGGTCCTACAATGAGCAGTTCTTC
16	TRBD1	TRBV28	TRBJ1-3	.	CASSFTGTGTGNTIYF	TGTGCCAGCAGTTTCACCGGGACAGGGACTGGAAACACCATATATTTT
14	.	TRBV29-1	TRBJ2-2	.	CSVEKQGNTGELFF	TGCAGCGTTGAAAAACAGGGGAACACCGGGGAGCTGTTTTTT
14	TRBD2	TRBV6-1	TRBJ2-1	.	CASGLARVNNEQFF	TGTGCCAGCGGACTAGCGCGGGTGAACAATGAGCAGTTCTTC
17	TRBD1	TRBV14	TRBJ1-1	.	CASSQDGDRGLNTEAFF	TGTGCCAGCAGCCAAGATGGGGACAGGGGACTGAACACTGAAGCTTTCTTT
15	TRBD2	TRBV6-6	TRBJ2-7	.	CASRSGTSGSYEQYF	TGTGCCAGCAGGTCCGGGACTAGCGGCTCCTACGAGCAGTACTTC
16	.	TRBV29-1	TRBJ2-7	.	CSVGGGAGKSSYEQYF	TGCAGCGTTGGGGGTGGGGCAGGGAAGAGCTCCTACGAGCAGTACTTC
13	TRBD1	TRBV7-2	TRBJ2-7	.	CASSLRQGYEQYF	TGTGCCAGCAGCTTACGACAGGGTTACGAGCAGTACTTC
18	TRBD1	TRBV10-3	TRBJ2-6	.	CAIRGGTGVVSGANVLTF	TGTGCCATCAGGGGAGGGACAGGGGTCGTCTCTGGGGCCAACGTCCTGACTTTC
13	.	TRBV7-7	TRBJ2-5	.	CASSLDGLETQYF	TGTGCTAGCAGCTTAGATGGGTTGGAGACCCAGTACTTC
11	.	TRBV7-6	TRBJ2-1	.	CASSSRDEQFF	TGTGCCAGCAGCTCCAGGGATGAGCAGTTCTTC
15	.	TRBV14	TRBJ1-1	once	CASSREQGWGTEAFF	TGTGCCAGCAGCCGAGAGCAGGGCTGGGGCACTGAAGCTTTCTTT
15	TRBD1	TRBV7-8	TRBJ1-2	.	CASSLDLGQGYGYTF	TGTGCCAGCAGCTTAGACCTGGGACAGGGTTATGGCTACACCTTC
15	.	TRBV27	TRBJ2-3	.	CASSQILLGADTQYF	TGTGCCAGCAGTCAAATCCTCTTAGGGGCAGATACGCAGTATTTT
16	.	TRBV27	TRBJ2-3	.	CASSLRRQGGGYTQYF	TGTGCCAGCAGTCTTCGACGGCAGGGTGGGGGATATACGCAGTATTTT
17	TRBD1	TRBV19	TRBJ1-6	.	CASSIGPRGLGNSPLHF	TGTGCCAGTAGTATAGGCCCCAGGGGGCTGGGTAATTCACCCCTCCACTTT
14	.	TRBV6-5	TRBJ1-2	.	CASSLRPREYGYTF	TGTGCCAGCAGTTTACGCCCAAGGGAATATGGCTACACCTTC
16	TRBD1	TRBV4-2	TRBJ1-4	.	CASSQDLGTGDEKLFF	TGTGCCAGCAGCCAAGATCTCGGGACAGGGGATGAAAAACTGTTTTTT
13	.	TRBV2	TRBJ1-2	.	CASRVLGFYGYTF	TGTGCCAGCAGAGTTCTGGGGTTCTATGGCTACACCTTC
12	.	TRBV30	TRBJ2-1	.	CAWSGGKDEQFF	TGTGCCTGGAGTGGCGGGAAAGATGAGCAGTTCTTC
14	TRBD1	TRBV7-6	TRBJ1-6	once	CASSTGQGYSPLHF	TGTGCCAGCAGCACGGGACAGGGGTACTCACCCCTCCACTTT
14	.	TRBV6-1	TRBJ1-1	.	CASSEDSENTEAFF	TGTGCCAGCAGTGAAGACAGCGAGAACACTGAAGCTTTCTTT
15	.	TRBV19	TRBJ2-2	.	CASTIQFANTGELFF	TGTGCCAGTACCATCCAGTTCGCGAACACCGGGGAGCTGTTTTTT